The clone carrying this T cell receptor (beta chain) was recorded a few times. These data are taken from a study of CD8+ T cells in alopecia areata. RNA was isolated and reverse transcribed to cDNA, the sequencing template. Produced via immunoSEQ multiplex PCR; TCRdb's table is partial and in-frame only. The top ten clones hold about 1.5% of a sample with about 97,000 clones, 41% of them seen once. Alopecia areata patients gave lesional scalp punch biopsies and peripheral blood samples. The CDR3 is 12 residues long. The V and J ends lost 2 bases and 1 base respectively, with 3 bases between them. Material: CD4+ T cells sorted from blood. This receptor was obtained from a human donor with alopecia areata. The chain couples TRBV23-1 to TRBJ2-7; unclear D gene. TRBV23-1 is an open reading frame whose function is uncertain. CDR3 loop: CASSQRSYEQYF. As DNA, the CDR3 is TGCGCCAGCAGTCAACGGTCCTACGAGCAGTACTTC.